The 10 T cell receptor beta chains below come from one sample, sequenced in a study of CXCR3-negative and CXCR3-positive naive CD8 T cells. UMI labels and 5' RACE were used to prepare the TRB cDNA libraries. For each CDR3 protein, TCRdb gives one entry from its re-call of the 5' RACE reads, without DNA. The sample table sets out fewer than 90,000 distinct CDR3 sequences. Sequenced: naive CXCR3- CD8+ T cells from blood. Subset given: CD45RO-CCR7+CD27+CD95- naive CD8+ T cells lacking CXCR3 (TNR3-). All receptors derive from a human donor in good health. Some clones in this sample may be carry-over from other donors' samples.

The V gene is TRBV10-3, the J gene TRBJ2-7; the D call of TRBD1 rests on TCRdb alone, since no DNA is present to check it. The CDR3 has 15 residues. Germline CDR1 ENHRY, CDR2 SYGVKD. The chain's CDR3 is CAISDVSGGTYEQYF.

The V call is TRBV7-9, the J call TRBJ2-3. This CDR3 is built from 14 residues. CDR1 SEHNR and CDR2 FQNEAQ come from the germline V gene (reference sequence). CDR3 region: CASSLEVSTDTQYF.

The chain carries TRBV7-8 and TRBJ2-1; the TCRdb D gene call, TRBD2, has no DNA to confirm it. CDR3 length: 18 residues. CDR1 is SGHVS and CDR2 is FQNEAQ in the germline V gene. The CDR3 loop reads CASSLASWGAGGPNEQFF. The full variable domain, completed using reference TRBV7-8 and TRBJ2-1, is GAGVSQSPRYKVAKRGQDVALRCDPISGHVSLFWYQQALGQGPEFLTYFQNEAQLDKSGLPSDRFFAERPEGSVSTLKIQRTQQEDSAVYLCASSLASWGAGGPNEQFFGPGTRLTVL.

The chain's CDR3 is CSVEGGDYEQYF. This rearrangement joins TRBV29-1 to TRBJ2-7. Germline V gives CDR1 SQVTM, CDR2 ANQGSEA. The CDR3 runs 12 residues.

The rearrangement uses TRBV28 and TRBJ2-1. Germline V gene sequence: CDR1 MDHEN, CDR2 SYDVKM. CDR3 length equals 11 residues. The CDR3 is CASSLPLEQFF.

CDR3 loop: CSVEDSAIYEQYF. The chain links TRBV29-1 to TRBJ2-7. This CDR3 is built from 13 residues. Per germline, CDR1 SQVTM and CDR2 ANQGSEA.

This chain links TRBV10-3 with TRBJ2-7. The germline V gene encodes CDR1 ENHRY and CDR2 SYGVKD. There are 16 residues in the CDR3. CDR3 loop: CAISESRLHTYYEQYF.

V and J are TRBV9 and TRBJ1-5; without DNA, the TCRdb call of TRBD1 cannot be checked. Germline CDR1 reads SGDLS; CDR2 reads YYNGEE. The CDR3 sequence is 14 residues long. The chain's CDR3 is CASSVEGSPQPQHF.

This chain uses TRBV7-2 with TRBJ2-2; TCRdb's D call of TRBD1 is untestable without DNA. This CDR3 has 15 amino acids. The germline V gene encodes CDR1 SGHTA and CDR2 FQGNSA. This CDR3 is CASSFLGPNTGELFF.

The V gene is TRBV7-6, the J gene TRBJ2-1; the D call from TCRdb, TRBD2, cannot be confirmed without DNA. This CDR3 spans 17 amino acids. Germline lookup yields CDR1 SGHVS and CDR2 FNYEAQ. Here the CDR3 reads CASSLASASGFLNEQFF.